This passage covers 20 T cell receptor beta chains from one sample sequenced in a study of regulatory T cells in long-lasting Graves disease. As to time point: persistent/refractory GD, antithyroid drugs over 5 years with positive TRAb. Construction of the TCR library relied on RNA isolated from PBMCs. The authors built TCR beta libraries using iRepertoire HTBI primers and Arm-PCR of CDR3 regions. TCRdb re-derived calls from the multiplex PCR reads in MiXCR, one entry per CDR3 protein. The data contain around 340,000 distinct CDR3 sequences, around 20% of them seen just once; the ten biggest clones take up 29%. Sequencing was performed on peripheral blood mononuclear cells (PBMCs), taken when the disease was refractory, from a patient treated with antithyroid drugs. The receptor set was obtained from a female donor with Graves disease.

This clonotype appeared many times. This chain links TRBV12-5 with TRBJ1-2; 9 bases are a match to TRBD1. Per the germline V gene, CDR1 is LGHNT and CDR2 is FRNRAP. The CDR3 is 14 residues long. V trimming: 6 bases; J trimming: 8 bases; junction bases outside the gene matches: 10. Here the CDR3 DNA reads TGTGCTAGTGGCCTACCCACAGGGGGCCCCGGCTACACCTTC. Amino acid sequence: CASGLPTGGPGYTF.

The table lists this clonotype with a few counts. The genes are TRBV24-1 and TRBJ1-2; D gene unclear. Between the trimmed V and J ends, which lost 3 bases and 4 bases, there was a span of 5 bases. The CDR3 runs to 12 residues. Germline lookup yields CDR1 KGHDR and CDR2 SFDVKD. The CDR3 coding sequence is TGTGCCACCAGTGATCGGGTCTATGGCTACACCTTC. Encoded protein: CATSDRVYGYTF.

The gene calls are TRBV5-1 and TRBJ2-2; unclear D gene. V shed 5 bases and J shed 0 bases, with 8 bases lying between them. The length of the CDR3 is 14 residues. Germline assignment: CDR1 SGHRS and CDR2 YFSETQ. The CDR3 sequence: CASRAPTNTGELFF. The CDR3 bases are TGCGCCAGCAGGGCCCCCACGAACACCGGGGAGCTGTTTTTT.

The gene calls are TRBV27 and TRBJ2-3; TRBD1 might be the D (5 bases). Trimming took off 10 bases at V and 2 bases at J, with 19 bases between the two ends. Germline loops: CDR1 MNHEY, CDR2 SMNVEV (reference sequence). The CDR3 is 15 residues long. CDR3 in amino acids: CATRSMGRPTDTQYF. DNA for the CDR3: TGTGCCACCAGGAGTATGGGGCGGCCCACAGATACGCAGTATTTT.

This clonotype came up many times. J is TRBJ2-4 and V is TRBV28; 12 bases line up with TRBD2. The CDR3 contains 18 residues. Germline CDR1 reads MDHEN; CDR2 reads SYDVKM. J was trimmed by 3 bases and V by 2 bases; bases with no gene match: 8. CDR3 sequence: CASSLVLAGGLGKNIQYF. The CDR3 DNA follows: TGTGCCAGCAGTTTAGTCCTAGCGGGAGGGTTGGGCAAAAACATTCAGTACTTC.

This clonotype was detected ten times or more. The chain carries TRBV28 and TRBJ1-2; D is perhaps TRBD1 (6 bases). The V end was cut by 4 bases, the J end by 4 bases, with 10 bases between. The germline V gene has CDR1 MDHEN and CDR2 SYDVKM. The length of the CDR3 is 13 residues. CDR3 amino acids: CASSSPQGYGYTF. In nucleotides, the CDR3 is TGTGCCAGCAGTTCCCCACAGGGCTATGGCTACACCTTC.

This clonotype appeared once. The chain has TRBV5-1 and TRBJ2-5, with D uncertain. This CDR3 region has 14 residues. In germline, CDR1 is SGHRS, CDR2 YFSETQ. The V end was cut by 0 bases, the J end by 1 base, with 7 bases between. CDR3 loop: CASSLGGIQETQYF. In DNA, the CDR3 is TGCGCCAGCAGCTTGGGTGGGATCCAAGAGACCCAGTACTTC. The whole variable domain, filled in from reference TRBV5-1 and TRBJ2-5, reads KAGVTQTPRYLIKTRGQQVTLSCSPISGHRSVSWYQQTPGQGLQFLFEYFSETQRNKGNFPGRFSGRQFSNSRSEMNVSTLELGDSALYLCASSLGGIQETQYFGPGTRLLVL.

There are many counts of this clonotype. V usage is TRBV7-9 and J usage is TRBJ2-2; maybe TRBD1 (6 bases). Trimming removed 6 bases at V and 7 bases at J, with 12 bases between. This CDR3 is 13 amino acids long. The germline V gene has CDR1 SEHNR and CDR2 FQNEAQ (reference sequence). CDR3 sequence: CASSNREIGELFF. The CDR3 nucleotides are TGTGCCAGCAGTAACAGGGAGATCGGGGAGCTGTTTTTT.

This clonotype came up once. The chain uses TRBV28 and TRBJ2-7; D is ambiguous. CDR1 is MDHEN and CDR2 is SYDVKM in the germline V gene. The CDR3 spans 15 residues. V dropped 1 base and J dropped 0 bases, with 10 bases sitting between them. The chain's CDR3 is CASSLLPANSYEQYF. Here the CDR3 DNA reads TGTGCCAGCAGTTTATTGCCAGCTAACTCCTACGAGCAGTACTTC.

This clonotype was recorded many times. V and J are TRBV6-1 and TRBJ1-5; D gene uncertain. The CDR3 covers 14 residues. The germline gives CDR1 MNHNS, CDR2 SASEGT. The V gene lost 8 bases and the J gene lost 1 base, with 12 bases spanning the gap. CDR3 sequence: CASLKADSNQPQHF. The CDR3 DNA reads TGTGCCAGCCTTAAGGCAGACAGCAATCAGCCCCAGCATTTT.

The chain carries TRBV10-3 and TRBJ1-1; TRBD1 matches 9 bases. V lost 6 bases to trimming and J lost 4 bases; unmatched junction nucleotides: 15. The CDR3 is made up of 17 amino acids. The germline gives CDR1 ENHRY, CDR2 SYGVKD. The DNA of the CDR3 is TGTGCCATCAGCCCACCCGACAGGGGGGGGGGGGCCACTGAAGCTTTCTTT. It specifies CAISPPDRGGGATEAFF.

About this clonotype itself: A far larger clone differs by one base, so this is likely a read error. In DNA form, the CDR3 reads TGTGCCAGCAGTGCAGAGACAGGGCCACAAGGGACCCAGTACTTC. This sequence encodes CASSAETGPQGTQYF. This chain joins TRBV12-3 or TRBV12-4 and TRBJ2-5; 7 nucleotides line up with TRBD1. CDR3 length: 15 residues.

To note about this clonotype: One base away lies a much larger clone, so this may be a sequencing read error. The CDR3 DNA is TGTGCCAGCCGGACCCTTCCGGGGGAGCTGTTTTTT. Its protein is CASRTLPGELFF. The chain recombines TRBV25-1 with TRBJ2-2; D remains unclear. There are 12 residues in the CDR3. Germline CDR1 MGHDK, CDR2 SYGVNS. V was trimmed by 8 bases and J by 8 bases, leaving 12 bases between them.

This clonotype showed up many times. The chain joins TRBV19 to TRBJ1-1; the D gene is possibly TRBD1 (5 bases). Per the germline V gene, CDR1 is LNHDA and CDR2 is SQIVND (reference sequence). The CDR3 is made up of 18 amino acids. V gave up 5 bases and J gave up 4 bases, with 26 bases separating them. For the CDR3, the DNA is TGTGCCAGTAGTGGGGGTATGAGGGCCGGGGCAGGCGGCACTGAAGCTTTCTTT. Its translation: CASSGGMRAGAGGTEAFF.

This clonotype came up many times. This chain uses TRBV7-2 with TRBJ1-2; the D gene is possibly TRBD1 (6 bases). Trimming removed 5 bases at V and 4 bases at J, with 20 bases between. The CDR3 sequence is 16 residues long. The germline CDR1 and CDR2 sequences are SGHTA and FQGNSA. CDR3 loop: CASSLAEEQGPYGYTF. The CDR3 DNA sequence: TGTGCCAGCAGCCTCGCCGAGGAACAGGGACCCTATGGCTACACCTTC.

This rearrangement joins TRBV5-1 to TRBJ1-1; 8 nucleotides match TRBD1. Germline CDR1 is SGHRS and CDR2 is YFSETQ. The V gene end was trimmed by 0 bases and the J gene end by 4 bases; junction bases not matched to a gene: 5. The CDR3 totals 15 residues. CDR3 amino acids: CASSLEWTGITEAFF. For the CDR3, the DNA is TGCGCCAGCAGCTTGGAATGGACAGGGATCACTGAAGCTTTCTTT.

V gene TRBV3-1 combines with J gene TRBJ2-7, with 9 bases matching TRBD1. V lost 3 bases to trimming and J lost 5 bases; unmatched junction nucleotides: 11. Germline CDR1 is LGHDT and CDR2 is YNNKEL (reference sequence). The CDR3 is 16 amino acids. DNA for the CDR3: TGTGCCAGCAGCCATGTTGGGGGACAGGGCGCCCACGAGCAGTACTTC. Encoded protein: CASSHVGGQGAHEQYF.

This sequence joins TRBV7-8 and TRBJ2-7; D remains ambiguous. The ends were cut back, 5 bases at V and 3 bases at J, with 20 bases in the middle. Germline V lookup: CDR1 SGHVS, CDR2 FQNEAQ. The CDR3 contains 16 residues. In DNA form, the CDR3 reads TGTGCCAGCAGCCCAAGCCGCCTAGACGGTCACTACGAGCAGTACTTC. Translation gives CASSPSRLDGHYEQYF.

The sample holds many counts of this clonotype. CDR3 nucleotides: TGTGCCAGCAGCTCGGGGACCGGGGAGCTGTTTTTT. Its protein is CASSSGTGELFF. The V and J genes are TRBV7-9 and TRBJ2-2; a possible D gene is TRBD2 (5 bases). Germline CDR1 is SEHNR and CDR2 is FQNEAQ (reference sequence). The CDR3 sequence is 12 residues long. Deletions cut 4 bases from V and 5 bases from J, with 5 bases between.

Worth noting for this clonotype: The CDR3 end shows no conserved phenylalanine or tryptophan, and so a read error is likely. V gene TRBV25-1 combines with J gene TRBJ1-3, with D tentatively TRBD1 (5 bases). The germline gives CDR1 MGHDK, CDR2 SYGVNS. This CDR3 spans 15 amino acids. CDR3 DNA: TGTGTCAGCACTATAGGGGATAGCCCTGGAAACACCATATATTCT. Translating it yields CVSTIGDSPGNTIYS.